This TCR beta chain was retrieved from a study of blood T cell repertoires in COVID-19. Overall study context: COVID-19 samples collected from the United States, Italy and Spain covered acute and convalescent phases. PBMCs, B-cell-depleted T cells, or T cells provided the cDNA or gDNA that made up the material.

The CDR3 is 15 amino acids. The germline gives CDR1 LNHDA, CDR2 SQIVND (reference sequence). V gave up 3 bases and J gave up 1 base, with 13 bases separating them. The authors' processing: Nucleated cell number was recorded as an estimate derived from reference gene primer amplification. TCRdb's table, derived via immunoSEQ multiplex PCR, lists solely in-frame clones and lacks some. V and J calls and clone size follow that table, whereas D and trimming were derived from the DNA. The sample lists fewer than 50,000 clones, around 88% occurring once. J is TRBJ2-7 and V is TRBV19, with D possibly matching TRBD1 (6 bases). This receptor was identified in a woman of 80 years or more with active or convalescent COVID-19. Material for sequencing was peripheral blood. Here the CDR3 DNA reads TGTGCCAGTAGTATGGGCAGGGGTCATTCCTACGAGCAGTACTTC. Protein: CASSMGRGHSYEQYF. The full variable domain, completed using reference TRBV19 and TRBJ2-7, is DGGITQSPKYLFRKEGQNVTLSCEQNLNHDAMYWYRQDPGQGLRLIYYSQIVNDFQKGDIAEGYSVSREKKESFPLTVTSAQKNPTAFYLCASSMGRGHSYEQYFGPGTRLTVT.